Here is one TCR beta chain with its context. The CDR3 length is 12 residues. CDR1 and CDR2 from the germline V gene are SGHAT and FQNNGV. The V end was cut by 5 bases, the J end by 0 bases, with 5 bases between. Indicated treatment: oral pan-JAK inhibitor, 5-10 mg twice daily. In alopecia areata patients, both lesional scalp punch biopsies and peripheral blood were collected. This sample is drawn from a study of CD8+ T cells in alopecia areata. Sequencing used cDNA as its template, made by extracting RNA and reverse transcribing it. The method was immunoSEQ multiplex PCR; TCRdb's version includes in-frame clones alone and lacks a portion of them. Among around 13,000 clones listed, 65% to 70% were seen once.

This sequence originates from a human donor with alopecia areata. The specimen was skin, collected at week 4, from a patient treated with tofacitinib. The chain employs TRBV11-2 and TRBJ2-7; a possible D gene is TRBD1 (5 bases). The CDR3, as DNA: TGTGCCAGCAGCACAGGCTCCTACGAGCAGTACTTC. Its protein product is CASSTGSYEQYF.